This T cell receptor beta chain was sequenced during a study of CD8 T cells in Susac syndrome. Study-level findings and limits: The TCR sequencing and HLA analysis in the study involved a relatively small number of individuals, as the study acknowledged.

An amount of RNA that ranged from roughly 0.45 to 1 ug was reverse transcribed with random hexamers. By means of immunoSEQ multiplex PCR, TCR beta CDR3 spanning 54 Vbeta and 13 Jbeta underwent amplification. TCRdb recomputed calls from the immunoSEQ multiplex PCR reads with MiXCR, one row per CDR3 protein. This sample yields about 200,000 distinct CDR3 sequences, of which 91% are seen a single time; approximately 0.086% belongs to the top ten. On this clonotype itself: No antigen is known for it.

The CDR3 totals 13 residues. Germline CDR1 is LNHDA and CDR2 is SQIVND (reference sequence). Deletions cut 4 bases from V and 5 bases from J, with 11 bases between. The receptor's source is a human donor with Susac syndrome. The rearrangement uses TRBV19 and TRBJ1-1; maybe TRBD1 (6 bases). The sample was CD4+ T cells from PBMCs. The CDR3 reads CASSKGGRTEAFF. The CDR3 DNA reads as TGTGCCAGTAGTAAGGGGGGGCGAACTGAAGCTTTCTTT.